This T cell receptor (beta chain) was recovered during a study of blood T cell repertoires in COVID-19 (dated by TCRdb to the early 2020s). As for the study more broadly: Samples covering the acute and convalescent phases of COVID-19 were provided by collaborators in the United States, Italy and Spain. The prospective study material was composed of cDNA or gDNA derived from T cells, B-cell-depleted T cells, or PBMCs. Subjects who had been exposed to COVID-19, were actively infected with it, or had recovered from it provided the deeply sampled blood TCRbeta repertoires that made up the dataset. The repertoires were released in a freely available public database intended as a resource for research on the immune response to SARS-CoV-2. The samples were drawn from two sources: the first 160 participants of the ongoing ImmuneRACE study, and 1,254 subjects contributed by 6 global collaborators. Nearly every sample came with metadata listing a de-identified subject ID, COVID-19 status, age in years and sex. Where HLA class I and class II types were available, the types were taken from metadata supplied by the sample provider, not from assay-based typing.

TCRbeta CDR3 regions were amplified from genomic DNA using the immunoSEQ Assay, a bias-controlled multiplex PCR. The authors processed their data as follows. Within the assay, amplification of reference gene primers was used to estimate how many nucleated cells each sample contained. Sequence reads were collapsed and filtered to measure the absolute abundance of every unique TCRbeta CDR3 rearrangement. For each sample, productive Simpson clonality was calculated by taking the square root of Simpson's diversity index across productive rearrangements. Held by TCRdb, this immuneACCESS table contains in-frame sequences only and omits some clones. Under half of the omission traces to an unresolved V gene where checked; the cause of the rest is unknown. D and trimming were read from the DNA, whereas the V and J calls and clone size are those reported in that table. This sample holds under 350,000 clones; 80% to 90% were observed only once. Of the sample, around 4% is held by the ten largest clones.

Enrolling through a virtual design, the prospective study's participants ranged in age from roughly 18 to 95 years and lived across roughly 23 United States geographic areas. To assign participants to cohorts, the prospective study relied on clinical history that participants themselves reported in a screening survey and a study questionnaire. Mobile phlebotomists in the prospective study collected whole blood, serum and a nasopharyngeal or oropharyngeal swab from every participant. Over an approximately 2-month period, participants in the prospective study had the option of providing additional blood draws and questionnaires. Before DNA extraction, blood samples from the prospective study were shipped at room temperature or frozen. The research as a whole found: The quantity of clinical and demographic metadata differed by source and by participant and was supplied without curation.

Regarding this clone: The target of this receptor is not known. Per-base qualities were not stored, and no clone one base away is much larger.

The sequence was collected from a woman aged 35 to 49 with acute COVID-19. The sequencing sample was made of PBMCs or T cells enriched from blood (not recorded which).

The CDR3 protein is CASSATSYEQYF. The DNA sequence is given as TGCGCCAGCAGCGCAACCAGCTACGAGCAGTACTTC. The rearranged segments are TRBV5-1 and TRBJ2-7, with the D gene uncertain. V is pared back by 4 bases and J by 3 bases, with 8 bases lying between the germline termini. CDR1 is given as SGHRS and CDR2 as YFSETQ, both from the germline V gene. The CDR3, cysteine through phenylalanine, is 12 amino acids long. Only the CDR3 portion is preserved as DNA: 36 bases, with reading frame beginning at the first base.